This TCR beta chain was retrieved from a study of T cell changes during pregnancy in multiple sclerosis. TCRdb's copy holds only in-frame clones and misses some; the assay was immunoSEQ multiplex PCR. The sample has approximately 88,000 clones; 85% to 95% are singletons. The source is a female donor with multiple sclerosis, enrolled in a pregnancy study. Specimen: peripheral blood, collected in the first trimester of pregnancy.

CDR3 amino acids: CASSFKGQGFYEQYF. In DNA form, the CDR3 reads TGTGCCAGCAGCTTTAAGGGACAGGGATTTTACGAGCAGTACTTC. The chain carries TRBV13 and TRBJ2-7, with 9 positions matching TRBD1. The V segment lost 3 bases and the J segment 4 bases; nucleotides outside the gene matches: 7. The CDR3 is 15 amino acids. Germline V gene sequence: CDR1 PRHDT, CDR2 FYEKMQ (reference sequence).